The next 28 T cell receptor beta chains were all read from a single sample in a study of response to subunit inactivated influenza vaccine. TCRdb called the RT-PCR reads again in MiXCR, with one record for every CDR3 protein. The repertoire consists of 400,000 to 550,000 distinct CDR3 sequences, with 25% occurring once and the leading ten covering under 2.5%. Sequencing was performed on CD4+ T cells sorted from PBMCs, taken around 5 days after vaccination. The receptors were gathered from a man aged 50 to 60 who received an inactivated influenza vaccine.

The V call is TRBV5-6, the J call TRBJ2-6; the match to TRBD1 covers 9 bases. Germline V gene lookup returns CDR1 SGHDT and CDR2 YYEEEE. V lost 2 bases, J lost 4 bases, and 4 bases stayed unmatched. The CDR3 runs to 16 residues. CDR3 residues: CASSLWTGAGANVLTF. The CDR3 DNA is TGTGCCAGCAGCTTATGGACAGGGGCCGGGGCCAACGTCCTGACTTTC.

This clonotype was picked up a small number of times. This chain joins TRBV16 and TRBJ1-4, with D maybe TRBD1 (6 bases). Germline CDR1 is KGHSY and CDR2 is FQNENV. The germline V and J ends were trimmed by 1 base and 8 bases, with 8 bases remaining between them. This CDR3 region has 13 residues. The chain's CDR3 is CASSQWTVEKLFF. DNA of the CDR3: TGTGCCAGCAGCCAATGGACAGTGGAAAAACTGTTTTTT.

In its sample, this clonotype was seen a few times. J is TRBJ1-3 and V is TRBV20-1; 9 bases align to TRBD1. CDR3 length: 17 amino acids. The junction had 16 bases not matched to a gene; V was cut back by 6 bases and J by 4 bases. Germline V gene lookup returns CDR1 DFQATT and CDR2 SNEGSKA (reference sequence). The CDR3 bases are TGCAGTGCAACCGGGACAGGGTCCCTCACTCAAGGAAACACCATATATTTT. Amino acids: CSATGTGSLTQGNTIYF.

The rearrangement links TRBV10-3 to TRBJ2-5; 8 positions agree with TRBD1. CDR3 length: 13 amino acids. Germline V CDR1 and CDR2: ENHRY, SYGVKD. V lost 8 bases, J lost 5 bases, and 7 bases stayed unmatched. The DNA of the CDR3 is TGTGCCATCGGACAGGGTCGAGGGGAGACCCAGTACTTC. Its protein product is CAIGQGRGETQYF.

The J gene is TRBJ2-3, the V gene TRBV29-1, with 10 bases identical to TRBD1. Germline CDR1 reads SQVTM; CDR2 reads ANQGSEA. The CDR3 totals 14 residues. J lost 5 bases, V lost 6 bases, and 8 bases had no gene match. The DNA of the CDR3 is TGCAGCGTACTGGACAGGGGGGTTCTAGATACGCAGTATTTT. It is translated as CSVLDRGVLDTQYF.

This clonotype is a singleton in its sample. In DNA form, the CDR3 reads TGCGCCAGCAGTATTAATAGCTCCTACGAGCAGTACTTC. Its translation: CASSINSSYEQYF. V and J are TRBV23-1 and TRBJ2-7; unclear D gene. TRBV23-1 has ORF status, its function being uncertain. The CDR3 totals 13 residues. V shed 5 bases and J shed 0 bases, with 8 bases lying between them.

The chain links TRBV20-1 to TRBJ2-1; 9 nucleotides agree with TRBD2. V shed 2 bases and J 2 bases; nucleotides not matched to a gene: 4. The CDR3 spans 15 residues. Germline CDR1 and CDR2: DFQATT and SNEGSKA (reference sequence). CDR3 in DNA: TGCAGTGCTAGATCGTTAGCGGGAGCCTACAATGAGCAGTTCTTC. Its protein product is CSARSLAGAYNEQFF.

This clonotype came up a few times. This chain uses TRBV14 with TRBJ2-1; 12 bases line up with TRBD2. Germline-derived CDR1 and CDR2 are SGHDN and FVKESK. The CDR3 runs 17 residues. J was trimmed by 5 bases and V by 1 base; bases with no gene match: 6. The CDR3 DNA sequence: TGTGCCAGCAGCCAAGCCCCCGGACTAGCGGGACACAATGAGCAGTTCTTC. The encoded protein is CASSQAPGLAGHNEQFF.

The gene calls are TRBV7-2 and TRBJ2-3; 10 bases are shared with TRBD2. Germline V gene data show CDR1 as SGHTA and CDR2 as FQGNSA. This CDR3 comprises 16 residues. J was trimmed by 2 bases and V by 5 bases; bases with no gene match: 7. CDR3 protein: CASSPTSGYSTDTQYF. CDR3 DNA sequence: TGTGCCAGCAGCCCGACTAGCGGGTACTCCACAGATACGCAGTATTTT.

This chain links TRBV5-1 with TRBJ2-5, with D tentatively TRBD2 (6 bases). CDR3 length: 15 amino acids. V was cut by 4 bases and J by 5 bases, with 18 bases left in between. Germline V gene sequence: CDR1 SGHRS, CDR2 YFSETQ. CDR3 coding DNA: TGCGCCAGCAGCACCAGCCCGGGGGTATATGAGACCCAGTACTTC. This translates into CASSTSPGVYETQYF.

This sequence joins TRBV20-1 and TRBJ2-7; 7 bases are a match to TRBD1. Germline-derived CDR1 and CDR2 are DFQATT and SNEGSKA (reference sequence). Unmatched junction bases numbered 7, after V lost 6 bases and J lost 2 bases. The CDR3 has 13 residues. CDR3 sequence (DNA): TGCAGTGCAGCGAGGGGGCCAGCCTACGAGCAGTACTTC. Translation: CSAARGPAYEQYF.

This clonotype came up a few times. The chain couples TRBV28 to TRBJ1-5; 8 bases are shared with TRBD1. The germline V gene encodes CDR1 MDHEN and CDR2 SYDVKM. V trimming: 4 bases; J trimming: 1 base; junction bases outside the gene matches: 9. The CDR3 runs to 17 residues. Written as DNA, the CDR3 is TGTGCCAGCAGTTCGACAGGGGCTGTGGTAAGCAATCAGCCCCAGCATTTT. This translates into CASSSTGAVVSNQPQHF.

This clonotype was detected only a few times. The CDR3 spells CASSETGIPRSYGYTF. In DNA, the CDR3 is TGTGCCAGTAGTGAGACAGGGATTCCACGATCCTATGGCTACACCTTC. This chain connects TRBV19 to TRBJ1-2, with 7 nucleotides matching TRBD1. Per germline, CDR1 LNHDA and CDR2 SQIVND (reference sequence). The CDR3 loop spans 16 amino acids. Trimming at V came to 5 bases and at J to 4 bases, leaving 13 bases not matched to a gene.

The sample holds a few counts of this clonotype. The chain joins TRBV20-1 to TRBJ2-3, with D possibly matching TRBD1 (6 bases). Germline V lookup: CDR1 DFQATT, CDR2 SNEGSKA (reference sequence). Trimming removed 0 bases at V and 3 bases at J, with 7 bases between. This CDR3 has 13 amino acids. Here the CDR3 DNA reads TGCAGTGCTAGAGATGACAGGACAGATACGCAGTATTTT. Translation: CSARDDRTDTQYF.

This clonotype was detected once. V is TRBV6-1 and J is TRBJ2-1; 11 bases fit TRBD2. The germline CDR1 and CDR2 sequences are MNHNS and SASEGT. The CDR3 covers 16 residues. J was trimmed by 2 bases and V by 6 bases; bases with no gene match: 6. CDR3: CASSAGLAGAYNEQFF. The CDR3 nucleotides are TGTGCCAGCAGCGCAGGACTAGCGGGCGCCTACAATGAGCAGTTCTTC.

The table lists this clonotype with a count of one. The CDR3 spells CSAREVSNQPQHF. The CDR3 DNA follows: TGCAGTGCTAGAGAAGTATCGAATCAGCCCCAGCATTTT. V gene TRBV20-1 combines with J gene TRBJ1-5; D call uncertain. The CDR3 is made up of 13 amino acids. Germline loops: CDR1 DFQATT, CDR2 SNEGSKA (reference sequence). V was trimmed by 0 bases and J by 4 bases, leaving 7 bases between them.

This clonotype has a count of ten or more. This rearrangement joins TRBV20-1 to TRBJ2-5; perhaps TRBD2 as D (6 bases). V dropped 3 bases and J dropped 2 bases, with 7 bases sitting between them. The CDR3 is 12 residues long. Germline-derived CDR1 and CDR2 are DFQATT and SNEGSKA (reference sequence). CDR3 amino acids: CSASGSQETQYF. The CDR3 DNA follows: TGCAGTGCTAGCGGGAGTCAAGAGACCCAGTACTTC.

This chain joins TRBV11-2 and TRBJ2-5, with D perhaps being TRBD1 or TRBD2 (5 bases each). Germline-derived CDR1 and CDR2 are SGHAT and FQNNGV. This CDR3 is 14 amino acids long. The germline V and J ends were trimmed by 7 bases and 5 bases, with 17 bases remaining between them. CDR3 in amino acids: CASTLHRGTETQYF. Written as DNA, the CDR3 is TGTGCCAGCACCCTACACCGGGGCACGGAGACCCAGTACTTC. The complete variable domain, with remaining parts taken from reference TRBV11-2 and TRBJ2-5, reads EAGVAQSPRYKIIEKRQSVAFWCNPISGHATLYWYQQILGQGPKLLIQFQNNGVVDDSQLPKDRFSAERLKGVDSTLKIQPAKLEDSAVYLCASTLHRGTETQYFGPGTRLLVL.

This clonotype showed up many times. This chain links TRBV18 with TRBJ2-1, with 8 bases matching TRBD2. The length of the CDR3 is 15 residues. Germline CDR1 reads KGHSH; CDR2 reads LQKENI. J was trimmed by 7 bases and V by 0 bases; bases with no gene match: 5. CDR3 sequence reads: CASSPPGLGDNEQFF. CDR3 nucleotides: TGTGCCAGCTCACCACCGGGACTAGGGGATAATGAGCAGTTCTTC.

This clonotype was seen more than once but under ten times. This chain links TRBV27 with TRBJ2-7, with 10 nucleotides matching TRBD1. The V segment lost 10 bases and the J segment 7 bases; nucleotides outside the gene matches: 13. Germline CDR1 and CDR2: MNHEY and SMNVEV (reference sequence). The CDR3 spans 14 residues. CDR3 loop: CATNRTGGSLEQYF. In DNA, the CDR3 is TGTGCCACCAATAGGACAGGGGGGTCGTTGGAGCAGTACTTC.

This clonotype was detected a few times. The rearrangement joins TRBV27 to TRBJ1-2, with 8 bases aligning to TRBD1. CDR1 is MNHEY, CDR2 SMNVEV, per germline (reference sequence). CDR3 length equals 11 residues. V shed 10 bases, J shed 4 bases, and the junction held 2 bases outside the gene matches. The CDR3 loop is CANDRGYGYTF. The CDR3 coding sequence is TGTGCCAACGACAGGGGCTATGGCTACACCTTC.

This clonotype was seen a handful of times. This chain connects TRBV9 to TRBJ2-1; TRBD1 matches at 10 bases. Germline V CDR1 and CDR2: SGDLS, YYNGEE. V trimming: 0 bases; J trimming: 5 bases; junction bases outside the gene matches: 14. CDR3 length: 19 amino acids. The CDR3 DNA sequence: TGTGCCAGCAGCGTAGGTCGGACAGGGGGTTGGGGGGATGACAATGAGCAGTTCTTC. It translates to CASSVGRTGGWGDDNEQFF.

The V call is TRBV6-1, the J call TRBJ2-6; 9 nucleotides agree with TRBD1. From germline, CDR1 is MNHNS and CDR2 SASEGT. The CDR3 totals 18 residues. The ends lost 6 bases at V and 4 bases at J; junction bases unmatched: 13. CDR3 sequence: CASRTFGQGTRGANVLTF. The CDR3 nucleotides read TGTGCCAGCAGGACCTTCGGACAGGGGACGAGAGGGGCCAACGTCCTGACTTTC.

This chain links TRBV20-1 with TRBJ2-1; perhaps TRBD2 as D (7 bases). Germline V CDR1 and CDR2: DFQATT, SNEGSKA (reference sequence). V dropped 2 bases and J dropped 2 bases, with 16 bases sitting between them. The CDR3 runs to 16 residues. The CDR3 sequence: CSARLIRGGTYNEQFF. Written as DNA, the CDR3 is TGCAGTGCTAGATTAATTAGGGGGGGTACCTACAATGAGCAGTTCTTC.

The rearrangement joins TRBV5-1 to TRBJ1-1; D remains ambiguous. CDR1 is SGHRS and CDR2 is YFSETQ in the germline V gene. The CDR3 sequence is 14 residues long. Trimming shortened V by 7 bases and J by 2 bases, and 15 bases separated the two germline ends. CDR3 DNA sequence: TGCGCCAGCTCGTTTAGTACCCTAAACACTGAAGCTTTCTTT. It encodes CASSFSTLNTEAFF.

This clonotype was seen more than once but under ten times. The chain is built from TRBV20-1 and TRBJ1-6; D gene ambiguous. The CDR3 length is 14 residues. With 3 bases removed from V and 5 bases from J, the gap between germline ends came to 11 bases. Germline assignment: CDR1 DFQATT and CDR2 SNEGSKA (reference sequence). As DNA, the CDR3 is TGCAGTGCTAGGGCCGGGGAGCATAATTCACCCCTCCACTTT. Protein product: CSARAGEHNSPLHF.

The chain has TRBV5-1 and TRBJ2-5; TRBD1 aligns across 10 bases. Trimming cost V 5 bases and J 5 bases; bases outside gene matches: 9. The germline CDR1 and CDR2 sequences are SGHRS and YFSETQ. The CDR3 is 15 residues long. The CDR3 bases are TGCGCCAGCAGATATGGGACAGGGGCTGGGGAGACCCAGTACTTC. Residues: CASRYGTGAGETQYF.

This clonotype was seen a few times. Here the CDR3 DNA reads TGCAGTGCTAGAGATTTAACTAGCGGGACCACCGCAACCGGGGAGCTGTTTTTT. Translation gives CSARDLTSGTTATGELFF. The J gene is TRBJ2-2, the V gene TRBV20-1, with TRBD2 matching 10 bases. V was clipped by 0 bases and J by 5 bases; unmatched bases: 12. The CDR3 is 18 residues long. Per germline, CDR1 DFQATT and CDR2 SNEGSKA (reference sequence).